These 28 T cell receptor beta chains were all obtained from the same sample, sequenced in a study of PD-L1 blockade in urothelial cancer. The method was immunoSEQ multiplex PCR; TCRdb's version includes in-frame clones alone and lacks a portion of them. Of fewer than 40,000 clones in the sample, approximately 90% were seen once. As for time point: pretreatment peripheral blood. Sequencing used PBMCs, obtained around atezolizumab (anti-PD-L1) treatment. These receptors originate from an older woman with urothelial cancer.

The V gene is TRBV6-1, the J gene TRBJ2-1; the D is unclear. Trimming took 4 bases from V and 9 from J, leaving 10 bases between them. This CDR3 has 12 residues. CDR1 and CDR2 from the germline V gene are MNHNS and SASEGT. CDR3 amino acids: CASSGLRVEQFF. Here the CDR3 DNA reads TGTGCCAGCAGTGGCTTACGAGTTGAGCAGTTCTTC.

The chain is built from TRBV5-1 and TRBJ2-7, with 11 bases fitting TRBD1. Germline CDR1 reads SGHRS; CDR2 reads YFSETQ. Trimming at V came to 3 bases and at J to 6 bases, leaving 5 bases not matched to a gene. This CDR3 has 14 amino acids. CDR3 nucleotides: TGCGCCAGCAGCTACCGGGACAGGGGGAGCGAGCAGTACTTC. Amino acid sequence: CASSYRDRGSEQYF.

The chain couples TRBV28 to TRBJ2-2; 9 bases line up with TRBD1. Germline lookup yields CDR1 MDHEN and CDR2 SYDVKM. This CDR3 has 14 amino acids. Trimming took 6 bases from V and 3 from J; bases not matched to a gene: 2. CDR3 protein: CASSGTGYTGELFF. Written as DNA, the CDR3 is TGTGCCAGCAGCGGGACAGGGTACACCGGGGAGCTGTTTTTT. Full variable domain (missing parts from reference TRBV28 and TRBJ2-2): DVKVTQSSRYLVKRTGEKVFLECVQDMDHENMFWYRQDPGLGLRLIYFSYDVKMKEKGDIPEGYSVSREKKERFSLILESASTNQTSMYLCASSGTGYTGELFFGEGSRLTVL.

J is TRBJ1-1 and V is TRBV10-3, with D maybe TRBD1 (5 bases). CDR1 and CDR2 (germline): ENHRY, SYGVKD. The V end lost 6 bases, the J end lost 3 bases, and 14 bases lay between the germline ends. The CDR3 covers 14 residues. The CDR3 loop reads CAIRPRAADTEAFF. The DNA of the CDR3 is TGTGCCATCAGACCCAGGGCGGCGGACACTGAAGCTTTCTTT.

Only one count was recorded for this clone. V usage is TRBV7-8 and J usage is TRBJ2-2, with 10 nucleotides matching TRBD2. The CDR3 runs to 18 residues. Germline CDR1 SGHVS, CDR2 FQNEAQ. V trimming: 7 bases; J trimming: 5 bases; junction bases outside the gene matches: 16. The CDR3, as DNA: TGTGCCAGCACCCTAAGTGAGCTAGCGGGAGTTGATACCGGGGAGCTGTTTTTT. It translates to CASTLSELAGVDTGELFF.

The gene calls are TRBV5-5 and TRBJ2-5, with D tentatively TRBD1 (5 bases). The CDR3 is 14 amino acids. Germline V gene sequence: CDR1 SGHKS, CDR2 YYEKEE (reference sequence). Trimming took off 0 bases at V and 5 bases at J, with 11 bases between the two ends. The CDR3 reads CASSLAGIRETQYF. The DNA of the CDR3 is TGTGCCAGCAGCTTGGCAGGGATCAGGGAGACCCAGTACTTC.

DNA of the CDR3: TGCGCCAGCAGCTTCCTAGCCAGCGGGAGGGTCACCGGGGAGCTGTTTTTT. As protein: CASSFLASGRVTGELFF. V and J are TRBV5-1 and TRBJ2-2; 10 bases are shared with TRBD2. V trimming: 2 bases; J trimming: 4 bases; junction bases outside the gene matches: 8. Germline CDR1 SGHRS, CDR2 YFSETQ. CDR3 size: 17 residues.

CDR3 bases: TGTGCCAGCAGCTATCTAGGATTCTCTGGGGCCAACGTCCTGACTTTC. Amino acid sequence: CASSYLGFSGANVLTF. The chain couples TRBV7-9 to TRBJ2-6; no reliable D call. CDR1 and CDR2 from the germline V gene are SEHNR and FQNEAQ (reference sequence). The CDR3 loop spans 16 amino acids. Trimming removed 4 bases from V and 0 bases from J, with 10 bases in between.

The chain combines TRBV4-1 with TRBJ1-5; D might be TRBD1 (5 bases). The CDR3 consists of 17 residues. V lost 0 bases and J 1 base, leaving 13 bases between the germline ends. From germline, CDR1 is MGHRA and CDR2 YSYEKL. CDR3 residues: CASSQDGAYLSNQPQHF. CDR3 DNA sequence: TGCGCCAGCAGCCAAGATGGGGCTTACTTGAGCAATCAGCCCCAGCATTTT.

The chain has TRBV4-3 and TRBJ1-4; D is undetermined. The CDR3 runs 16 residues. Germline lookup yields CDR1 LGHNA and CDR2 YSLEER. Trimming stripped 1 base from V and 3 bases from J, with 12 bases between. The DNA of the CDR3 is TGCGCCAGCAGCCAAGGAGTTTTACCCCCTAATGAAAAACTGTTTTTT. It translates to CASSQGVLPPNEKLFF.

The chain is built from TRBV28 and TRBJ1-2; D is unresolved. The CDR3 totals 13 residues. Between the trimmed V and J ends, which lost 5 bases and 8 bases, there was a span of 15 bases. The germline V gene encodes CDR1 MDHEN and CDR2 SYDVKM. The CDR3 region is CASSPQEEGGYTF. The CDR3 DNA reads as TGTGCCAGCAGTCCCCAGGAGGAGGGAGGCTACACCTTC.

The chain links TRBV2 to TRBJ1-4, with 11 bases lining up with TRBD1. CDR1 is SNHLY, CDR2 FYNNEI, per germline. The CDR3 spans 13 residues. The trim removed 8 bases at V and 8 bases at J, leaving 4 bases unmatched. CDR3 nucleotides: TGTGCCAGCGGTGGACAGGGGGCAGAAAAACTGTTTTTT. Translation gives CASGGQGAEKLFF.

This rearrangement joins TRBV19 to TRBJ1-5; D is unclear. V was shortened by 8 bases and J by 6 bases, with 26 bases between the two germline ends. This CDR3 region has 17 residues. The germline V gene has CDR1 LNHDA and CDR2 SQIVND (reference sequence). The CDR3 spells CASALGQERRIFQPQHF. In DNA form, the CDR3 reads TGTGCCAGTGCGCTGGGCCAGGAAAGGCGTATCTTTCAGCCCCAGCATTTT.

This sequence joins TRBV6-4 and TRBJ1-2; D may be TRBD1 (5 bases). The V end lost 2 bases, the J end lost 5 bases, and 18 bases lay between the germline ends. Germline-derived CDR1 and CDR2 are MRHNA and SNTAGT. There are 16 residues in the CDR3. CDR3 in DNA: TGTGCCAGCAGTGACACGTTTCGGGCAGGGTCTTATGGCTACACCTTC. Translation gives CASSDTFRAGSYGYTF.

The chain couples TRBV28 to TRBJ1-2; the D gene is possibly TRBD1 (6 bases). The CDR3 has 12 residues. Looked up from germline, CDR1 is MDHEN and CDR2 is SYDVKM. V was clipped by 6 bases and J by 5 bases, with 10 bases between them. The CDR3 loop is CASSRTVYGYTF. DNA for the CDR3: TGTGCCAGCAGCCGGACAGTTTATGGCTACACCTTC.

The chain has TRBV4-1 and TRBJ1-4; D possibly corresponds to TRBD1 (5 bases). Trimming removed 2 bases from V and 6 bases from J, with 13 bases in between. The CDR3 totals 15 residues. In germline, CDR1 is MGHRA, CDR2 YSYEKL. CDR3 sequence: CASSQFGGGDEKLFF. In nucleotides, the CDR3 is TGCGCCAGCAGCCAATTCGGGGGAGGCGATGAAAAACTGTTTTTT.

The V gene is TRBV18, the J gene TRBJ1-1; no clear D gene. V was cut by 1 base and J by 1 base, with 13 bases left in between. Germline V gene lookup returns CDR1 KGHSH and CDR2 LQKENI. The CDR3 contains 16 residues. CDR3 residues: CASSPHRPQENTEAFF. CDR3 nucleotide sequence: TGTGCCAGCTCACCACATCGTCCCCAGGAGAACACTGAAGCTTTCTTT.

The rearrangement joins TRBV28 to TRBJ2-4, with 10 bases matching TRBD2. This CDR3 has 19 residues. Germline assignment: CDR1 MDHEN and CDR2 SYDVKM. The junction had 12 bases not matched to a gene; V was cut back by 4 bases and J by 0 bases. CDR3 coding DNA: TGTGCCAGCAGTTACCTAGCGGGAGCCGAGGGAATAGCCAAAAACATTCAGTACTTC. Its protein is CASSYLAGAEGIAKNIQYF.

As DNA, the CDR3 is TGTGCCAGCAGTCTCCTGCTAGAGGGCCCGAACACTGAAGCTTTCTTT. It encodes CASSLLLEGPNTEAFF. The chain uses TRBV6-6 and TRBJ1-1, with no clear D. The V gene lost 5 bases and the J gene lost 1 base, with 17 bases spanning the gap. Germline assignment: CDR1 MNHNY and CDR2 SVGAGI (reference sequence). The CDR3 is made up of 16 amino acids.

This rearrangement joins TRBV5-6 to TRBJ1-2; TRBD1 matches 7 bases. The germline V gene encodes CDR1 SGHDT and CDR2 YYEEEE. Trimming cost V 0 bases and J 7 bases; bases outside gene matches: 0. The CDR3 extends over 12 amino acids. The CDR3 DNA follows: TGTGCCAGCAGCTTGGACAGGGGTGGCTACACCTTC. Translated: CASSLDRGGYTF.

Only one count was recorded for this clone. DNA for the CDR3: TGTGCCAGCAGTGGACAGTTGAACACTGAAGCTTTCTTT. It codes for CASSGQLNTEAFF. The chain combines TRBV2 with TRBJ1-1; a weak D match, TRBD1 (5 bases). Deletions cut 4 bases from V and 0 bases from J, with 6 bases between. The CDR3 covers 13 residues. Germline CDR1 and CDR2: SNHLY and FYNNEI.

The chain joins TRBV19 to TRBJ2-7, with a weak D call TRBD1 (5 bases). CDR1 is LNHDA, CDR2 SQIVND, per germline (reference sequence). Trimming took 7 bases from V and 6 from J, leaving 22 bases between them. CDR3 length: 15 residues. The chain's CDR3 is CASTPDQGISREQYF. The CDR3 coding sequence is TGTGCCAGTACCCCGGACCAGGGAATCTCTCGCGAGCAGTACTTC.

The chain carries TRBV5-6 and TRBJ1-2, with 7 nucleotides matching TRBD1. Germline lookup yields CDR1 SGHDT and CDR2 YYEEEE. The V gene end was trimmed by 0 bases and the J gene end by 6 bases; junction bases not matched to a gene: 8. The CDR3 totals 15 residues. CDR3 bases: TGTGCCAGCAGCTTGGTGGGACAGATAGCGCATGGCTACACCTTC. Translating gives CASSLVGQIAHGYTF.

This sequence joins TRBV15 and TRBJ2-7; 8 nucleotides agree with TRBD2. After removal of 1 base from V and 4 bases from J, the junction contained 6 bases not matched to a gene. CDR1 is LNHNV and CDR2 is YYDKDF in the germline V gene (reference sequence). There are 15 residues in the CDR3. CDR3 loop: CATSRGRTSSYEQYF. The DNA of the CDR3 is TGTGCCACCAGCAGAGGGCGGACTAGCTCGTACGAGCAGTACTTC.

J is TRBJ2-3 and V is TRBV9; D call uncertain. V dropped 1 base and J dropped 1 base, with 7 bases sitting between them. The CDR3 runs 14 residues. Germline V gene data show CDR1 as SGDLS and CDR2 as YYNGEE. CDR3 residues: CASSVFLGTDTQYF. For the CDR3, the DNA is TGTGCCAGCAGCGTATTCTTAGGCACAGATACGCAGTATTTT.

The CDR3 DNA sequence: TGTGCTACCATAGCGGGATGGTACAATGAGCAGTTCTTC. Amino acids: CATIAGWYNEQFF. The chain combines TRBV12-5 with TRBJ2-1; 8 bases fit TRBD2. Unmatched junction bases numbered 6, after V lost 10 bases and J lost 4 bases. This CDR3 comprises 13 residues. CDR1 is LGHNT and CDR2 is FRNRAP in the germline V gene.

The V call is TRBV6-5, the J call TRBJ1-2; 11 nucleotides line up with TRBD1. V was pared by 1 base and J by 7 bases, with 2 bases of the junction left unmatched. The CDR3 length is 14 residues. Germline V CDR1 and CDR2: MNHEY, SVGAGI. This chain's CDR3 is CASSYWGTGGGYTF. Here the CDR3 DNA reads TGTGCCAGCAGTTACTGGGGGACAGGGGGTGGCTACACCTTC.

The rearrangement links TRBV2 to TRBJ2-2; the match to TRBD2 covers 11 bases. The ends lost 4 bases at V and 7 bases at J; junction bases unmatched: 8. The CDR3 extends over 16 amino acids. Germline CDR1 reads SNHLY; CDR2 reads FYNNEI. The CDR3 spells CASSGTSGSLIGELFF. The CDR3 DNA reads as TGTGCCAGCAGTGGAACTAGCGGGAGTCTCATCGGGGAGCTGTTTTTT.